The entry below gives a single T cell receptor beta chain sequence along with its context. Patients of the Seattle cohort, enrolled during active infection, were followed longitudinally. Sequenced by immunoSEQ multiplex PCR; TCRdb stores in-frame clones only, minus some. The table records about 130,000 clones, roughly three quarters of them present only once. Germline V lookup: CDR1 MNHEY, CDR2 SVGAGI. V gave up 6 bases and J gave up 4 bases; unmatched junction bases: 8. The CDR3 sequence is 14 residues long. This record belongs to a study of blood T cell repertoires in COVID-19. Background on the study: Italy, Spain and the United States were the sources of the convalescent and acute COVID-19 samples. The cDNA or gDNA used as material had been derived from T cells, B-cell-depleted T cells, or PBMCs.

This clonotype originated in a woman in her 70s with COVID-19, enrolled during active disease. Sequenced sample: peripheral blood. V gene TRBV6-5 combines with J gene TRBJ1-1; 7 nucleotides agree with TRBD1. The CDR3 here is CASRPTGSGTEAFF. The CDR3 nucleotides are TGTGCCAGCAGGCCGACAGGGTCGGGCACTGAAGCTTTCTTT.